The source of this T cell receptor (beta chain) is a study of T cells after yellow fever vaccination. Notes on the study in general: At 95% to 96% for CD4 and roughly 87% for CD8, most primary-vaccination clones showed up again after the booster.

CDR3 length equals 13 residues. Germline assignment: CDR1 SQVTM and CDR2 ANQGSEA. TCRdb recomputed calls from the 5' RACE reads with MiXCR, one row per CDR3 protein. The profile covers over 120,000 distinct CDR3 sequences, with under 7% appearing a single time and about 0.6% taken by the ten largest. This clonotype was counted between two and nine times. Its antigen is unknown. This sequence joins TRBV29-1 and TRBJ2-2; 7 nucleotides align to TRBD2. The receptor was isolated from a man aged 25 to 45 who received the YFV17D yellow fever vaccine. Sequencing used CD4+ T cells sorted from PBMCs, obtained 10 days after the yellow fever booster vaccination. CDR3 bases: TGCACTGGGCGGGAGTCTGGGACCGGGGAGCTGTTTTTT. The encoded protein is CTGRESGTGELFF.